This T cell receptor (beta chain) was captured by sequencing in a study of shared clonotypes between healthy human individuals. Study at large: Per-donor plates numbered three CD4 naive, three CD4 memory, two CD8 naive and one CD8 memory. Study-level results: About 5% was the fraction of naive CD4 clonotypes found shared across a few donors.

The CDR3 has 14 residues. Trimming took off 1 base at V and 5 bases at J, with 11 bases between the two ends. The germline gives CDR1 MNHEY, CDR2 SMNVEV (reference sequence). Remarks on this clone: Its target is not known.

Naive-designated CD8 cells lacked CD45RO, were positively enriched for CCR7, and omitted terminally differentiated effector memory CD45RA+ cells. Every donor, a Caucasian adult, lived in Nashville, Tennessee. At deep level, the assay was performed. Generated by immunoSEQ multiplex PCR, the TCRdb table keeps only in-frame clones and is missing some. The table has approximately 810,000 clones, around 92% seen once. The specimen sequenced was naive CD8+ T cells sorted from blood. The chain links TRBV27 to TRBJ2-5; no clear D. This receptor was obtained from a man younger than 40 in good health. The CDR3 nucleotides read TGTGCCAGCAGTTTATTGTCGGGTGGGGAGACCCAGTACTTC. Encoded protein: CASSLLSGGETQYF.